This TCR beta chain was identified during a study of T cells in tumors after PD-1 blockade. Across the study: Treatment was either pembrolizumab 200 mg every 3 weeks or cemiplimab 350 mg every 2 weeks. On average, peripheral blood gave 100,000 to 140,000 TCR templates and under 40,000 unique clonotypes.

TCRdb keeps only in-frame clones here, not all; method: immunoSEQ multiplex PCR. The table shows roughly 50,000 clones, with about 85% occurring only once. In the case of this clone: Other DNA variants within this sample encode the same CDR3.

Trimming took 0 bases from V and 4 from J, leaving 4 bases between them. The CDR3 sequence is 12 residues long. CDR1 is LGHDT, CDR2 YNNKEL, per germline (reference sequence). The sequenced sample was PBMCs, obtained before anti-PD-1 treatment. This sequence was found in a human donor with basal cell carcinoma. The V gene is TRBV3-1 (or the pseudogene TRBV3-2), the J gene TRBJ2-7; D remains unclear. As DNA, the CDR3 is TGTGCCAGCAGCCAAGATACTTACGAGCAGTACTTC. It specifies CASSQDTYEQYF.